The rows below give T cell receptor beta chains drawn from one sample of a study of control samples from healthy donors and cancer patients. Using immunoSEQ multiplex PCR, the repertoire was profiled, and TCRdb retains in-frame clones only, with some absent. The sample has roughly 190,000 clones; 75% to 95% are singletons. The source material was blood. Every receptor here comes from a young woman in good health. The CDR3 runs from the conserved cysteine through the conserved F or W. The D gene is left open where the match is weak. The size entry is marked missing in some rows and otherwise reads once, few, many or a size class.

clone_size j_call d_call v_call cdr3_nt cdr3_aa
. TRBJ1-4 . TRBV5-6 TGTGCCAGCAGCTTGTGGACCCATAATGAAAAACTGTTTTTT CASSLWTHNEKLFF
. TRBJ1-5 . TRBV19 TGTGCCAGTAGTCGGGTAAGCAATCAGCCCCAGCATTTT CASSRVSNQPQHF
. TRBJ2-7 . TRBV27 TGTGCCAGCAGTTTCGGGGGACCACCCTCCTACGAGCAGTACTTC CASSFGGPPSYEQYF
once TRBJ2-3 . TRBV6-5 TGTGCCAGCAGTCCCCGGACTAGCACAGATACGCAGTATTTT CASSPRTSTDTQYF
. TRBJ2-7 . TRBV10-3 TGTGCCATCAGTGAACAGTCCTACGAGCAGTACTTC CAISEQSYEQYF
. TRBJ2-7 TRBD1 TRBV7-9 TGTGCCAGCAGCTTCCCAGACAGGGGGTCCTACGAGCAGTACTTC CASSFPDRGSYEQYF
. TRBJ2-7 . TRBV5-6 TGTGCCAGCAGCTTCAGACGGAATACCTACGAGCAGTACTTC CASSFRRNTYEQYF
. TRBJ1-6 TRBD1 TRBV6-5 TGTGCCAGCAGTTACGAGGGGGCGGTGAGTTCACCCCTCCACTTT CASSYEGAVSSPLHF
. TRBJ1-5 . TRBV12-3/TRBV12-4 TGTGCCAGCAGTTTAACAGGGTTTCAGCCCCAGCATTTT CASSLTGFQPQHF
. TRBJ1-6 . TRBV7-9 TGTGCCAGCAGCTTAGACAGTAATTCACCCCTCCACTTT CASSLDSNSPLHF
. TRBJ2-1 . TRBV5-1 TGCGCCAGCAGCTTGAGCAATGAGCAGTTCTTC CASSLSNEQFF
. TRBJ1-4 . TRBV11-3 TGTGCCAGCAGCTTAGAAACAGCAACTAATGAAAAACTGTTTTTT CASSLETATNEKLFF
. TRBJ1-1 . TRBV18 TGTGCCAGCTCACCACAGGGACAGAACACTGAAGCTTTCTTT CASSPQGQNTEAFF
. TRBJ1-2 . TRBV28 TGTGCCAGCAGTTTACCAGGGGCTACCTATGGCTACACCTTC CASSLPGATYGYTF
. TRBJ2-7 . TRBV27 TGTGCCAGCAGTTTCGGTGGGGGGCGGAACGAGCAGTACTTC CASSFGGGRNEQYF
. TRBJ2-7 TRBD2 TRBV7-2 TGTGCCAGCAGCTGGGGAATAGCGGGAGGGCCCTACGAGCAGTACTTC CASSWGIAGGPYEQYF
. TRBJ1-5 TRBD1 TRBV11-2 TGTGCCAGCAGCTCGACAGGGGGTAGCAATCAGCCCCAGCATTTT CASSSTGGSNQPQHF
once TRBJ2-7 . TRBV6-2/TRBV6-3 TGTGCCAGCAGTTACGGCGGAGAGCAGTACTTC CASSYGGEQYF
. TRBJ2-7 TRBD2 TRBV7-3 TGTGCCAGCAGCCCATCCGGACTAGCGGGGGGCTTCGACGAGCAGTACTTC CASSPSGLAGGFDEQYF
. TRBJ1-4 . TRBV9 TGTGCCAGCAGCGCAGAGGGCCAGGCAAATGAAAAACTGTTTTTT CASSAEGQANEKLFF
. TRBJ2-7 TRBD1 TRBV2 TGTGCCAGCAGTGAGTGGGACAGGGTGTCCGAGCAGTACTTC CASSEWDRVSEQYF
. TRBJ2-4 TRBD1 TRBV14 TGTGCCAGCAGCCAAGTGGACAGGGTAAACATTCAGTACTTC CASSQVDRVNIQYF
. TRBJ2-7 . TRBV12-3/TRBV12-4 TGTGCCAGCAGTTTAGGTAACTACGAGCAGTACTTC CASSLGNYEQYF
. TRBJ1-1 . TRBV12-3/TRBV12-4 TGTGCCAGCAGTTTGACCACTGAAGCTTTCTTT CASSLTTEAFF
. TRBJ2-1 . TRBV2 TGTGCCAGCAGTGAAGCGGGAGGTCGGAATGAGCAGTTCTTC CASSEAGGRNEQFF
. TRBJ2-5 . TRBV20-1 TGCAGTGCTAGAGTTTACGAGACCCAGTACTTC CSARVYETQYF
once TRBJ1-2 . TRBV6-6 TGTGCCAGCAGTTACAGGGATGGCTACACCTTC CASSYRDGYTF
. TRBJ2-3 TRBD2 TRBV28 TGTGCCAGCAGTTTAGCGGGAGGGCCGATGGATACGCAGTATTTT CASSLAGGPMDTQYF
. TRBJ2-7 . TRBV28 TGTGCCAGCACGAGTCAGTACTCCTACGAGCAGTACTTC CASTSQYSYEQYF